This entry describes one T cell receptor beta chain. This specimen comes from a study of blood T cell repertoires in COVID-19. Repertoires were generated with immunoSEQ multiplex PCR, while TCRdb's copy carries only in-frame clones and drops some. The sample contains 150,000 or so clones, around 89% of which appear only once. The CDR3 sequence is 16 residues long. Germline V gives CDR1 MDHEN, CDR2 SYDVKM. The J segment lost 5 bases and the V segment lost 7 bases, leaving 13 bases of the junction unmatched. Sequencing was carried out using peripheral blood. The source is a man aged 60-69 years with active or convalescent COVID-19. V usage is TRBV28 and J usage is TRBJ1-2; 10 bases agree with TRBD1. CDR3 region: CASTEPAGQGDYGYTF. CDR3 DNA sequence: TGTGCCAGCACCGAACCCGCCGGACAGGGGGATTATGGCTACACCTTC.